The present TCR beta chain was sequenced within a study of blood T cell repertoires in COVID-19. On the study more broadly: Italy, Spain and the United States were the sources of the convalescent and acute COVID-19 samples. The analysed material was cDNA or gDNA that came from T cells, B-cell-depleted T cells, or PBMCs.

V lost 2 bases and J lost 6, with 16 bases in between. Germline V lookup: CDR1 SEHNR, CDR2 FQNEAQ (reference sequence). There are 15 residues in the CDR3. As originally analysed: Reference gene primer amplification gave nucleated cell count estimates. Method: immunoSEQ multiplex PCR; TCRdb's copy keeps in-frame clones and lacks some. V, J and clone size derive from that table, while D and trimming were established from the DNA sequence. The data contain hundreds of thousands of clones, around nine tenths of them singletons. This TCR came from a woman aged 70-85 years with COVID-19, enrolled during active disease. V is TRBV7-9 and J is TRBJ1-2; perhaps TRBD1 as D (5 bases). The sequencing input was peripheral blood. CDR3 in amino acids: CASSLLAGQGDGYTF. The CDR3 DNA is TGTGCCAGCAGCTTATTAGCGGGGCAGGGCGATGGCTACACCTTC.